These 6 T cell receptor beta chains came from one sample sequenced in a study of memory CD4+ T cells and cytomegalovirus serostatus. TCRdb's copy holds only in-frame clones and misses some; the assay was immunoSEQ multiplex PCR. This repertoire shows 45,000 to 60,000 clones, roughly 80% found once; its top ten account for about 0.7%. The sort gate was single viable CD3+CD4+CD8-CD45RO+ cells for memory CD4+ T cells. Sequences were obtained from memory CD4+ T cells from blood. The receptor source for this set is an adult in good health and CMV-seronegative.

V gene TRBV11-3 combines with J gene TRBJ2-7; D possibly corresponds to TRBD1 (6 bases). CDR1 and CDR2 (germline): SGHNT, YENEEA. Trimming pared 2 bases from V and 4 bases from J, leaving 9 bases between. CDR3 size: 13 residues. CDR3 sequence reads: CASSLSDRYEQYF. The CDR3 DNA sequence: TGTGCCAGCAGCTTATCCGACAGGTACGAGCAGTACTTC.

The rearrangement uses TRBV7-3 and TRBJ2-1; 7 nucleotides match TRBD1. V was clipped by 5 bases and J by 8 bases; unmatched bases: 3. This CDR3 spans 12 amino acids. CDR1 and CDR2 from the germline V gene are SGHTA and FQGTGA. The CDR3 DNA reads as TGTGCCAGCAGCGACGACAGGGATGAGCAGTTCTTC. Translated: CASSDDRDEQFF. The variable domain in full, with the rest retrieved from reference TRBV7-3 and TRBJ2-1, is GAGVSQTPSNKVTEKGKYVELRCDPISGHTALYWYRQSLGQGPEFLIYFQGTGAADDSGLPNDRFFAVRPEGSVSTLKIQRTERGDSAVYLCASSDDRDEQFFGPGTRLTVL.

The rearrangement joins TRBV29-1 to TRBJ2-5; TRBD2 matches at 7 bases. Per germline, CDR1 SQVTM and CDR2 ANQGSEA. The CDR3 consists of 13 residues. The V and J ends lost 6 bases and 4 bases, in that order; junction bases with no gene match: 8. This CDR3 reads CSVEPIAGETQYF. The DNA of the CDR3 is TGCAGCGTCGAACCTATAGCGGGAGAGACCCAGTACTTC.

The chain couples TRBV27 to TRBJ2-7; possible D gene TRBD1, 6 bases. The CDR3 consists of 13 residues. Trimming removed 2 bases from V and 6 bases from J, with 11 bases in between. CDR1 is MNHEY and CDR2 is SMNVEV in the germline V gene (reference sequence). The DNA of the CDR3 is TGTGCCAGCAGTTTAAATGGGGGCGGCGAGCAGTACTTC. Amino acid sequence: CASSLNGGGEQYF.

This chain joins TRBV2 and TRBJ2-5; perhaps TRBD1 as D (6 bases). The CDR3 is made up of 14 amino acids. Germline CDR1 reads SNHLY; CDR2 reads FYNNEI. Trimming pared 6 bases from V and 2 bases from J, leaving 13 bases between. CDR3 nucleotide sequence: TGTGCCAGCAGCCCCGGGACAAGACAAGAGACCCAGTACTTC. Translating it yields CASSPGTRQETQYF.

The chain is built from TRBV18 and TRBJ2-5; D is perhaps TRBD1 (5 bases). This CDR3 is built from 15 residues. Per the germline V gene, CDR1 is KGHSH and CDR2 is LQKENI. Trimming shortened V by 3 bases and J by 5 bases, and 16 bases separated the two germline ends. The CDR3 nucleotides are TGTGCCAGCTCACCGGGTCAGGGAAACCGGGAGACCCAGTACTTC. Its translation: CASSPGQGNRETQYF.